These 3 T cell receptor beta chains came from one sample sequenced in a study of control samples from healthy donors and cancer patients (dated by TCRdb to about 2020). The protocol used for the library was the immunoSEQ multiplex PCR assay. TCRdb took this table from immuneACCESS and kept in-frame rearrangements with V and J called. Such tables lack part of the clones; where checked against another copy, unresolved V genes explain under half of the gap, and the rest is unexplained. In all, the sample holds 100,000 or so clones, and under 90% of those were seen once. The top ten hold 13% of the sample. Sequenced sample: blood. The source of these receptors is a woman in her forties or fifties in good health.

The chain recombines TRBV19 with TRBJ1-2; a weak D match, TRBD1 (5 bases). CDR1 and CDR2 (germline): LNHDA, SQIVND (reference sequence). Trimming left V 2 bases short and J 4 bases short, with 11 bases between. The CDR3 totals 14 residues. Written as DNA, the CDR3 is TGTGCCAGTAGTATAAACAGGCAGGGCTATGGCTACACCTTC. Translation gives CASSINRQGYGYTF.

This chain uses TRBV11-3 with TRBJ2-1, with 7 bases matching TRBD2. The CDR3 contains 18 residues. Per germline, CDR1 SGHNT and CDR2 YENEEA. With V trimmed by 1 base and J by 2 bases, 11 bases remained unmatched. Written as DNA, the CDR3 is TGTGCCAGCAGCTTAGCGGCAGGGCCTAGCGGCGCCTACAATGAGCAGTTCTTC. Translation: CASSLAAGPSGAYNEQFF.

This chain links TRBV18 with TRBJ2-1; the D is unclear. Germline values: CDR1 KGHSH, CDR2 LQKENI. V was clipped by 8 bases and J by 6 bases, with 20 bases between them. CDR3 length equals 15 residues. CDR3 coding DNA: TGTGCCAGCCGACAACGCTCCGGCCATTTCAATGAGCAGTTCTTC. It translates to CASRQRSGHFNEQFF.